The entry below describes one TCR beta chain. The source of the sample is a study of T cells in Graves' hyperthyroidism and ophthalmopathy. Amplification of TCR beta CDR3 regions was performed using RNA transcripts as template. RT-PCR in the first round (using the HTBI primer set) targeted the TCR CDR3. TCRdb passed the multiplex PCR reads through MiXCR, listing each CDR3 protein once. Here the sample spans roughly 640,000 distinct CDR3 sequences, roughly 15% being singletons. J was trimmed by 2 bases and V by 6 bases; bases with no gene match: 1. The CDR3 has 14 residues. Input material: blood. The rearrangement links TRBV12-3 or TRBV12-4 to TRBJ1-4; TRBD1 agrees at 9 bases. The sequence derives from a woman in her thirties or forties with Graves' ophthalmopathy. The CDR3 loop reads CASRGTGTNEKLFF. CDR3 nucleotide sequence: TGTGCCAGCAGGGGGACAGGGACTAATGAAAAACTGTTTTTT.